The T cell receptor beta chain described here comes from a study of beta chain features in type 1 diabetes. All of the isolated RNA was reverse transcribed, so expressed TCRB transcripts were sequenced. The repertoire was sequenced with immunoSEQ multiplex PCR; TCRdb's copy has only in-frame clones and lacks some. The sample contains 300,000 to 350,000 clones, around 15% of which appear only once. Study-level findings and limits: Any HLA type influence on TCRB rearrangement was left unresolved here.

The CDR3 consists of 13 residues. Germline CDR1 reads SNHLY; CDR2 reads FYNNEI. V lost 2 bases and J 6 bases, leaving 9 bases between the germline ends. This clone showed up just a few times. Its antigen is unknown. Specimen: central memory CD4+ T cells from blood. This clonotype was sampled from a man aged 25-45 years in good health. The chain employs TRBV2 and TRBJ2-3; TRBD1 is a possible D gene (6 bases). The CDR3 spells CASSERGWDTQYF. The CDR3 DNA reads TGTGCCAGCAGTGAAAGGGGGTGGGATACGCAGTATTTT.